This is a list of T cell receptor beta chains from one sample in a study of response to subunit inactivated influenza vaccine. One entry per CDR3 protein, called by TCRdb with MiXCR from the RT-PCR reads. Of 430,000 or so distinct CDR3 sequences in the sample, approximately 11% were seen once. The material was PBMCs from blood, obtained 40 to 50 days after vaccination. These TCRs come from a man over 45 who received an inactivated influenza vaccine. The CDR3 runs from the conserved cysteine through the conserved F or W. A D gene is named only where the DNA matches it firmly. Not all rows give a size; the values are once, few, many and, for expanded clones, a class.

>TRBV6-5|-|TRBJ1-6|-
TGTGCCAGCAGTTACACCTTTACAGGGAAGGACGGGTCACCCCTCCACTTT
CASSYTFTGKDGSPLHF
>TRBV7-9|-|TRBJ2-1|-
TGTGCCAGCGGGACATTCCACAATGAGCAGTTCTTC
CASGTFHNEQFF
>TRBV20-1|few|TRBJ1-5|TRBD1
TGCAGTGCTCAACAGGGGGCTGGTCAGCCCCAGCATTTT
CSAQQGAGQPQHF
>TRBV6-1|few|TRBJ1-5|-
TGTGCCAGCAGCCGAACCCGGGACAGCAATCAGCCCCAGCATTTT
CASSRTRDSNQPQHF
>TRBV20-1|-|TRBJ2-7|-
TGCAGTGCTAGAGTGGGAGAGTACGAGCAGTACTTC
CSARVGEYEQYF
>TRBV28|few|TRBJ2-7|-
TGTGCCAGCAGTGACGGACGGTTCAGCTCCTACGAGCAGTACTTC
CASSDGRFSSYEQYF
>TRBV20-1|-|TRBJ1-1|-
TGCAGTGCTAGACAGGAATCGGTCATGAACACTGAAGCTTTCTTT
CSARQESVMNTEAFF
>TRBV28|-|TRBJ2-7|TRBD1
TGTGCCACCGAAGGACAGGGGTACGAGCAGTACTTC
CATEGQGYEQYF
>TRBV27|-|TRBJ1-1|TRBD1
TGTGCCAGCAGTGCAAACAGGGGGGAGGGTGAAGCTTTCTTT
CASSANRGEGEAFF
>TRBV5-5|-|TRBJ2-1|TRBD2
TGTGCCAGCAGCCAAACACTAGCGGGAGGTCGTGATGAGCAGTTCTTC
CASSQTLAGGRDEQFF
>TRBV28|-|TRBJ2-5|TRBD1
TGTGCCAGCAGTTCCCTTGAGGGGGCGAATTCTCGGGAGACCCAGTACTTC
CASSSLEGANSRETQYF
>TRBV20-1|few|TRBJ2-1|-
TGCAGTGCTAGTAAGATGTTGGGGTTGTCCTACAATGAGCAGTTCTTC
CSASKMLGLSYNEQFF
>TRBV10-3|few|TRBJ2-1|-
TGTGCCATCAGTCCTTTCTCGAGATACAATGAGCAGTTCTTC
CAISPFSRYNEQFF
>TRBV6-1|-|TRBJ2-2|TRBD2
TGTGCCAGCAGCGAACTAGCGAGAGGAAACACCGGGGAGCTGTTTTTT
CASSELARGNTGELFF
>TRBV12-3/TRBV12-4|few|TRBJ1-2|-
TGTGCCAGCAGTTTAGTGGGGTTTGGGGGCTACACCTTC
CASSLVGFGGYTF
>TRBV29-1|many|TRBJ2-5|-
TGCAGCGTGGCACGGCAGCGGCGAGAGACCCAGTACTTC
CSVARQRRETQYF
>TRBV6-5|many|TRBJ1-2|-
TGTGCCAGCAGTTACGGGGGTGGTGGCTACACCTTC
CASSYGGGGYTF
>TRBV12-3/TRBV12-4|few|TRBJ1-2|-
TGTGCCAGCAGACAAACAGGAAACTATGGCTACACCTTC
CASRQTGNYGYTF
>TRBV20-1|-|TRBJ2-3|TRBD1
TGCAGTGCTTTTGACAGGGGGCGAGGAGGGTCAGATACGCAGTATTTT
CSAFDRGRGGSDTQYF
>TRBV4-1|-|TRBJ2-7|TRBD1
TGCGCCAGCAGCCAGGGTCCGGACAGGGTCTCCTACGAGCAGTACTTC
CASSQGPDRVSYEQYF
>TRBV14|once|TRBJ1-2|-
TGTGTCAGCAGCCAAGAGGGGGGAGCTAACTATGGCTACACCTTC
CVSSQEGGANYGYTF
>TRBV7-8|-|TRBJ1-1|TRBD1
TGTGCCAGCAGCTTATTGGCAGGGGGTATGAACACTGAAGCTTTCTTT
CASSLLAGGMNTEAFF
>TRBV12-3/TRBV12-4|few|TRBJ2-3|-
TGTGCCAGCAGTTTGATGGCAGCTAGCACAGATACGCAGTATTTT
CASSLMAASTDTQYF
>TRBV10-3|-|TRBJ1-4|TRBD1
TGTGCCATCAGTGGCGGGACAGGAGATAATGAAAAACTGTTTTTT
CAISGGTGDNEKLFF
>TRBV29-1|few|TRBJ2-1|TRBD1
TGCAGCGTCATAGACAGGGCAACCTACAATGAGCAGTTCTTC
CSVIDRATYNEQFF
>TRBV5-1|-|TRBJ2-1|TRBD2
TGCGCCAGCAGAGATAGCGGGGGCTCCTACAATGAGCAGTTCTTC
CASRDSGGSYNEQFF